The sequence of this TCR beta chain was determined in a study of cytomegalovirus exposure and HLA in healthy donors. Points from the study as a whole: Analysis was carried out at a later point, and it linked a missense DCLRE1C variant to TCR beta V- and J-gene trimming. The study reported that TCR beta sequences accurately predicted HLA-A and HLA-B alleles in most subjects. The availability of immune exposure information extended only to CMV serostatus.

The CDR3 is 13 amino acids. Trimming cost V 4 bases and J 0 bases, with 10 bases left between them. From germline, CDR1 is SQVTM and CDR2 ANQGSEA. The PCR used 60 Vbeta and 13 Jbeta primers. The assay was immunoSEQ multiplex PCR, and TCRdb's table has in-frame clones only and misses some. The ten top clones account for 1% to 1.5%, within a sample of approximately 38,000 clones. Regarding this clone: Its antigen is not identified.

Material: PBMCs. The TCR sequence derives from a man aged 25-45 years in good health and CMV-seronegative. This chain connects TRBV29-1 to TRBJ2-7, with TRBD1 as a possible D gene (6 bases). The CDR3 sequence is CSVGGRGSYEQYF. The CDR3 nucleotides read TGCAGCGTTGGGGGCAGGGGCTCCTACGAGCAGTACTTC.